The present T cell receptor (beta chain) was sequenced within a study of blood T cell repertoires in COVID-19 (dated by TCRdb to 2018 to 2021). With respect to the entire study: Samples covering the acute and convalescent phases of COVID-19 were provided by collaborators in the United States, Italy and Spain. The repertoires were released in a freely available public database meant as a resource for research on the immune response to SARS-CoV-2. The samples were drawn from the first 160 participants of the ongoing ImmuneRACE study and from over a thousand subjects provided by 6 global collaborators. Where available, HLA class I and class II types were obtained from metadata supplied by the sample provider rather than from assay-based typing. Sample metadata almost always included a de-identified subject ID, COVID-19 status, age in years and sex. The prospective study material was composed of cDNA or gDNA derived from T cells, B-cell-depleted T cells, or PBMCs. The dataset comprised deeply sampled blood TCRbeta repertoires from subjects exposed to, actively infected with, or recovered from COVID-19. The full study reports these points: The amount of clinical and demographic metadata varied by source and participant and was provided uncurated.

Collaborating institutions collected whole blood in K2EDTA tubes following their own protocols. For TCRbeta analysis, collaborator samples were shipped as frozen whole blood, as isolated PBMCs, or as DNA extracted from either sample type. On this clone itself: Its antigen is unknown. Base qualities are missing; no much larger clone stands one base away.

The immunoSEQ Assay, a bias-controlled multiplex PCR, was used to amplify TCRbeta CDR3 regions from genomic DNA. The original pipeline was this. The number of nucleated cells in each sample was estimated by amplification of reference gene primers within the assay. To quantify the absolute abundance of each unique TCRbeta CDR3 rearrangement, sequence reads were collapsed and filtered. Productive Simpson clonality was computed per sample as the square root of Simpson's diversity index over productive rearrangements. As stored in TCRdb, this immuneACCESS dataset retains in-frame rearrangements with V and J assigned. A fraction of the clones does not appear; measured against another copy, unresolved V genes explain less than half of the discrepancy, and the remainder lacks a known reason. V and J calls and clone size are given by that table; D and trimming were obtained from the DNA. The sample contains over 200,000 clones, 80% to 90% of them found a single time. The ten largest clones capture roughly 20% of the sample.

This clonotype was obtained from a woman of 80 years or more with active or convalescent COVID-19. The sample consisted of peripheral blood.

Read as DNA, the sequence is TGTGCCACCAGTGATACCGGGACAGGGAACACCGGGGAGCTGTTTTTT. Its protein reads: CATSDTGTGNTGELFF. The rearrangement combines TRBV24-1 with TRBJ2-2; 8 nucleotides in the junction match TRBD1. From the cysteine up to the phenylalanine, the CDR3 has a length of 16 residues. Here the CDR3 DNA is all that survives: 48 bases in frame from base 1. V is pruned by 3 bases and J by 1 base, leaving 3 bases of the junction without a gene match. Via the germline V gene, CDR1 is KGHDR and CDR2 SFDVKD.